One and the same sample provided the 2 T cell receptor beta chains below, sequenced in a study of neurological immune-mediated disorders. MiXCR was run by TCRdb on the 5' RACE reads, yielding one entry per CDR3 protein. The table shows around 130,000 distinct CDR3 sequences, with about 3.4% occurring only once. The sequencing sample was made of PBMCs. The receptors come from a woman in her thirties with multiple sclerosis.

This clonotype was seen ten or more times. This sequence joins TRBV6-1 and TRBJ1-5; D is ambiguous. CDR1 MNHNS and CDR2 SASEGT come from the germline V gene. Trimming removed 6 bases from V and 6 bases from J, with 6 bases in between. The CDR3 extends over 11 amino acids. CDR3 nucleotides: TGTGCCAGCAGGGGCAGTCAGCCCCAGCATTTT. The encoded protein is CASRGSQPQHF.

This clonotype was picked up many times. This chain links TRBV29-1 with TRBJ2-7, with D perhaps given as TRBD1 or TRBD2 (7 bases each). V lost 6 bases and J lost 3, with 21 bases in between. This CDR3 contains 15 residues. Germline assignment: CDR1 SQVTM and CDR2 ANQGSEA. CDR3 coding DNA: TGCAGCGTCATCAGGGGGGGCTTTCCAAACTACGAGCAGTACTTC. Protein: CSVIRGGFPNYEQYF.